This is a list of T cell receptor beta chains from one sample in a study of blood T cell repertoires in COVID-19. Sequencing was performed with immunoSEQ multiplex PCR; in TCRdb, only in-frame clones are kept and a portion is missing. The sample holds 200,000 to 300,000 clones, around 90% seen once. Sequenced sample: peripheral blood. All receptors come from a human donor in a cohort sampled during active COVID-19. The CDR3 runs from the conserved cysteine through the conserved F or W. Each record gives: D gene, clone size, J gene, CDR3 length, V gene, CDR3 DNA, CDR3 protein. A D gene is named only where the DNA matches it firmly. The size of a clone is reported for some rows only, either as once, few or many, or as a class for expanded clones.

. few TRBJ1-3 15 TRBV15 TGTGCCACCAGCAGAGATCAAGGGGCTGGAAACACCATATATTTT CATSRDQGAGNTIYF
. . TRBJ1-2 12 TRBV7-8 TGTGCCAGCAGCCTCGACAGCTATGGCTACACCTTC CASSLDSYGYTF
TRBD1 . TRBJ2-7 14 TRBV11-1 TGTGCCAGCAGCTTTCGGACAGGGCAATACGAGCAGTACTTC CASSFRTGQYEQYF
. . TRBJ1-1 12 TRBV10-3 TGTGCCATCAGTGAGTCTCGGTCTGAAGCTTTCTTT CAISESRSEAFF
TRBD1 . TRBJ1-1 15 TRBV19 TGTGCCAGTAGGGATAGGGGGACAGGGTTGACTGAAGCTTTCTTT CASRDRGTGLTEAFF
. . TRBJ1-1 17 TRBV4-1 TGCGCCAGCAGCCAAGATCCACGGGGAGGGGAAGGCACTGAAGCTTTCTTT CASSQDPRGGEGTEAFF
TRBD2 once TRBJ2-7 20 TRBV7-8 TGTGCCAGCAGCTTTCCATCGGGTGGGGCTAGCGGGGCTAGCTCCTACGAGCAGTACTTC CASSFPSGGASGASSYEQYF
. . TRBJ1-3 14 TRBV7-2 TGTGCCAGCAGAGAACCTGGGAGTGGAAACACCATATATTTT CASREPGSGNTIYF
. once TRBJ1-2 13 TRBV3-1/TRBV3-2 TGTGCCAGCAGCCTTCAAGGGGGTTATGGCTACACCTTC CASSLQGGYGYTF
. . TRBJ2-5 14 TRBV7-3 TGTGCCAGCAGCTTAATGGGGGGGCCAGAGACCCAGTACTTC CASSLMGGPETQYF
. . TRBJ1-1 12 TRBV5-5 TGTGCCAGCAGCCGAGGGAGTATTGAAGCTTTCTTT CASSRGSIEAFF
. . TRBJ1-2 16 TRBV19 TGTGCCAGTAGTAGGGCCCCCCGACAAATCAACTATGGCTACACCTTC CASSRAPRQINYGYTF
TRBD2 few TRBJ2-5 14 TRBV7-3 TGTGCCAGCAGCTTAAACGCGGGAGGAGAGACCCAGTACTTC CASSLNAGGETQYF
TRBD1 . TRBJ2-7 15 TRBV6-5 TGTGCCAGCACCGAAAGGAGGGACAGGGGGTACGAGCAGTACTTC CASTERRDRGYEQYF
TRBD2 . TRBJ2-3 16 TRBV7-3 TGTGCCAGCAGCTTAGGAAGAGCGGGAGGGCCAAATACGCAGTATTTT CASSLGRAGGPNTQYF
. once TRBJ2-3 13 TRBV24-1 TGTGCCACCAGTGATGCCAGGGCAGATACGCAGTATTTT CATSDARADTQYF
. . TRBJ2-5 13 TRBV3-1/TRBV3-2 TGTGCCAGCAGCCAGCTACTAGCAGAGACCCAGTACTTC CASSQLLAETQYF
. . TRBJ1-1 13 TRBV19 TGTGCCACCCGAAGGAGGGAAAGCACTGAAGCTTTCTTT CATRRRESTEAFF
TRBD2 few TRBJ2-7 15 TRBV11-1 TGTGCCAGCAGCTCGACTAGCGGTTACTCCTACGAGCAGTACTTC CASSSTSGYSYEQYF
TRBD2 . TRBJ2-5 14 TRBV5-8 TGTGCCAGCAGCGGAAGCGGGGCGAAAGAGACCCAGTACTTC CASSGSGAKETQYF
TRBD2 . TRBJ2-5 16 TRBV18 TGTGCCAGCTCACCTAGACTAGCGGGGGGACAAGAGACCCAGTACTTC CASSPRLAGGQETQYF
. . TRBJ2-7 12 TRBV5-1 TGCGCCAGCAGTACAGGCTCCTACGAGCAGTACTTC CASSTGSYEQYF
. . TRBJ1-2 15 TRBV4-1 TGCGCCAGCAGCCAAGATAATGGGCAAGGCTATGGCTACACCTTC CASSQDNGQGYGYTF
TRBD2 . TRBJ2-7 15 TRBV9 TGTGCCAGCAGCGCAACGGGACTAGCGGTATACGAGCAGTACTTC CASSATGLAVYEQYF
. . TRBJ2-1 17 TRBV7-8 TGTGCCAGCAGCCCCACATATGGGGGAGGGGGTTACAATGAGCAGTTCTTC CASSPTYGGGGYNEQFF
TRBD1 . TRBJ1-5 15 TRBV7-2 TGTGCCAGCAGCCCGAGGACAGGGGGCGATCAGCCCCAGCATTTT CASSPRTGGDQPQHF
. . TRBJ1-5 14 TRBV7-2 TGTGCCAGCAGCTCACTATACTCCAATCAGCCCCAGCATTTT CASSSLYSNQPQHF
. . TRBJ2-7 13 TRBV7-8 TGTGCCAGCGGGCCAGGCCGAACCTACGAGCAGTACTTC CASGPGRTYEQYF
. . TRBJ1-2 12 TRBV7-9 TGTGCCAGCAGCCGCGACGGGTATGGCTACACCTTC CASSRDGYGYTF
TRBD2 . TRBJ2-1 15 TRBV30 TGTGCCTGGAAAGCTAGCGGGGGGGCCTTGGATGAGCAGTTCTTC CAWKASGGALDEQFF
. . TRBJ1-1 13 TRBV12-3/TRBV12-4 TGTGCCAGCGGGTTACAGGGAAACACTGAAGCTTTCTTT CASGLQGNTEAFF
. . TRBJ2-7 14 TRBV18 TGTGCCAGCTCACCACCGGGTCTTCTAGACGAGCAGTACTTC CASSPPGLLDEQYF
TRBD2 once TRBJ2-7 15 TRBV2 TGTGCCAGCAGTTTGACTAGCGGACCCTCCTACGAGCAGTACTTC CASSLTSGPSYEQYF
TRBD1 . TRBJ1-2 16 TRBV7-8 TGTGCCAGCAGCTCTCCCGGGACAGGGATAATGGTGGGCTACACCTTC CASSSPGTGIMVGYTF
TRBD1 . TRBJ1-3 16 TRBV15 TGTGCCACCACAAGGACAGGGCCAACCTCTGGAAACACCATATATTTT CATTRTGPTSGNTIYF
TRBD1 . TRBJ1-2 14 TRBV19 TGTGCCAGTAACGACAGGGTCATAAGATATGGCTACACCTTC CASNDRVIRYGYTF
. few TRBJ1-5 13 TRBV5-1 TGCGCCAGCAGCTTGGCGGGTGATCAGCCCCAGCATTTT CASSLAGDQPQHF
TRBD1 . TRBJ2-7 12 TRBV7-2 TGTGCCAGCAGCTTAGACCCAGGGGGCCTTCGCTTC CASSLDPGGLRF
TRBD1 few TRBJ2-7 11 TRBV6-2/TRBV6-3 TGTGCCAGCAGCAGGGGGTACGAGCAGTACTTC CASSRGYEQYF
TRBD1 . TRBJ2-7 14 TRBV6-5 TGTGCCAGCAGTTACTCGATACAGGGGCGCGAGCAGTACTTC CASSYSIQGREQYF
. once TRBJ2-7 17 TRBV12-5 TGTGCTAGTGGTTTGGTACTCGAGGGCAAGGGCTCCTACGAGCAGTACTTC CASGLVLEGKGSYEQYF
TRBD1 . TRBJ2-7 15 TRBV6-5 TGTGCCAGCAGCCAACGGACAGGGGTCAACTACGAGCAGTACTTC CASSQRTGVNYEQYF
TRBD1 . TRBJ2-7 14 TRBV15 TGTGCCACCGGGCGGGACAGGGAGTTTGCCGAGCAGTACTTC CATGRDREFAEQYF
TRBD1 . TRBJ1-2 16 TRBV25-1 TGTGCCAGCAGTGAGCCCGGGACAGGGTCAAGCTATGGCTACACCTTC CASSEPGTGSSYGYTF
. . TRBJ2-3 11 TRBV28 TGTGCCAGCAGAACTACAGATACGCAGTATTTT CASRTTDTQYF
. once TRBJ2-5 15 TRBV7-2 TGTGCCAGCAGCTTAGTATTGATTGCGAAAGAGACCCAGTACTTC CASSLVLIAKETQYF
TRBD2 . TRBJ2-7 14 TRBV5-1 TGCGCCAGCAGTTTTACTAGCGGATCCTACGAGCAGTACTTC CASSFTSGSYEQYF
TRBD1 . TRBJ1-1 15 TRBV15 TGTGCCACCAGCAGACCCGACAGGGGGAACACTGAAGCTTTCTTT CATSRPDRGNTEAFF
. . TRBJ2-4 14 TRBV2 TGTGCCAGCAGTGTGGCGGGGCGAAAAAACATTCAGTACTTC CASSVAGRKNIQYF
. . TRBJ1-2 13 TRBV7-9 TGTGCCAGCAGTACCCCATCGGGCTATGGCTACACCTTC CASSTPSGYGYTF
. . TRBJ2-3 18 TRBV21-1 TGTGCCAGCAGCAAATGGGGCAGTCGGATTCACGGGCTCCATACGCAGTATTTT CASSKWGSRIHGLHTQYF
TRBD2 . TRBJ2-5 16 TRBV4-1 TGCGCCAGCAGCGCAAGACTAGCGGGGGGTCGGGGGACCCAGTACTTC CASSARLAGGRGTQYF